A single TCR beta chain is shown here with its context. Individual cDNA molecules (in the library) carried attached unique molecular identifiers. TCRdb redid the calling of the RACE reads with MiXCR, one entry per CDR3 protein. The profile shows approximately 370,000 distinct CDR3 sequences, around 5% of them singletons. The record originates from a study of human T cells and chemical hapten exposure. On the study more broadly: Patients' scalps got diphenylcyclopropenone weekly throughout the approximately 25-week study. Patch testing was performed with 0.01% DPC on the upper back, with reading at 6 days.

V lost 5 bases to trimming and J lost 5 bases; unmatched junction nucleotides: 9. The germline V gene encodes CDR1 PRHDT and CDR2 FYEKMQ (reference sequence). This CDR3 has 16 amino acids. Regarding time point: pre-sensitization, week 0. This sample's treatment: therapeutic diphenylcyclopropenone sensitization with weekly scalp DPC. Blood draws came first, before each patch test. Sequencing was performed on whole blood, taken in connection with sensitization to the hapten diphenylcyclopropenone (DPC). This TCR came from a woman under 30 with alopecia areata. Some clones in this sample may be carry-over from other donors' samples. The chain is built from TRBV13 and TRBJ2-1; TRBD2 matches 10 bases. The CDR3 loop is CASSPSTSGAHNEQFF. In DNA form, the CDR3 reads TGTGCCAGCAGCCCCTCCACTAGCGGGGCTCACAATGAGCAGTTCTTC.